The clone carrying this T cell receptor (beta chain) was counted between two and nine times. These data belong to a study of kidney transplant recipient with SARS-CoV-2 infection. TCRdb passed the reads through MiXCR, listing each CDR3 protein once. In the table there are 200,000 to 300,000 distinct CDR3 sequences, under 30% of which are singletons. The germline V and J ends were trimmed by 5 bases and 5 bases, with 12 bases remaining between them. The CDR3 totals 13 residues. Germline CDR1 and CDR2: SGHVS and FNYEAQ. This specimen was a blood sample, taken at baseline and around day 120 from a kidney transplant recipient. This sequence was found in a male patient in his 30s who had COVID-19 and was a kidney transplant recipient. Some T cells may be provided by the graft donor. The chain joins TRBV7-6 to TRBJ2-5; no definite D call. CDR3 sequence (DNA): TGTGCCAGCAGCCGAGAGATGGGTGAGACCCAGTACTTC. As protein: CASSREMGETQYF.